Listed here is a single TCR beta chain. The antigen is undetermined. The data belong to a study of T cell responses to AZD1222 COVID-19 vaccine. For the study at large: Second-dose timings of about 4 or about 12 weeks were pooled.

Study-wide results and caveats: Clonal diversity was possibly underestimated, and white British individuals and females predominated among donors.

CDR3 size: 11 residues. V gave up 6 bases and J gave up 4 bases, with 4 bases separating them. Generated by immunoSEQ multiplex PCR, the TCRdb table keeps only in-frame clones and is missing some. The sample carries around 94,000 clones, roughly 89% recorded once. This specimen consisted of peripheral blood, obtained on day 0 of AZD1222 vaccination. This TCR was recovered from an adult in good health. The chain carries TRBV12-3 or TRBV12-4 and TRBJ2-1; no firm D call. The CDR3 reads CASRVYNEQFF. The CDR3 region has the DNA TGTGCCAGCAGAGTTTACAATGAGCAGTTCTTC.